This TCR beta chain derives from a study of blood T cell repertoires in COVID-19. The overall study: There were acute and convalescent COVID-19 samples, and they came from the United States, Italy and Spain. Sources were T cells, B-cell-depleted T cells, or PBMCs; the material itself was cDNA or gDNA.

Authors' data handling: It was from reference gene primer amplification that nucleated cell counts were estimated. The assay was immunoSEQ multiplex PCR, and TCRdb's table has in-frame clones only and misses some. V and J calls plus clone size are reproduced from that table; the DNA served to infer D and trimming. The sample lists 310,000 or so clones, approximately 83% occurring once. This sequence originates from a woman in her thirties who had recovered from COVID-19. The sequencing sample was made of peripheral blood.

CDR3 amino acids: CASSLDRGLGTEAFF. CDR3 sequence (DNA): TGCGCCAGCAGCTTGGACAGGGGGCTAGGCACTGAAGCTTTCTTT. V and J are TRBV5-1 and TRBJ1-1, with 9 nucleotides matching TRBD1. The CDR3 covers 15 residues. With 0 bases clipped from V and 4 bases from J, the junction kept 4 bases outside the gene matches. Germline-derived CDR1 and CDR2 are SGHRS and YFSETQ. Filled out from reference TRBV5-1 and TRBJ1-1, the complete variable domain reads KAGVTQTPRYLIKTRGQQVTLSCSPISGHRSVSWYQQTPGQGLQFLFEYFSETQRNKGNFPGRFSGRQFSNSRSEMNVSTLELGDSALYLCASSLDRGLGTEAFFGQGTRLTVV.